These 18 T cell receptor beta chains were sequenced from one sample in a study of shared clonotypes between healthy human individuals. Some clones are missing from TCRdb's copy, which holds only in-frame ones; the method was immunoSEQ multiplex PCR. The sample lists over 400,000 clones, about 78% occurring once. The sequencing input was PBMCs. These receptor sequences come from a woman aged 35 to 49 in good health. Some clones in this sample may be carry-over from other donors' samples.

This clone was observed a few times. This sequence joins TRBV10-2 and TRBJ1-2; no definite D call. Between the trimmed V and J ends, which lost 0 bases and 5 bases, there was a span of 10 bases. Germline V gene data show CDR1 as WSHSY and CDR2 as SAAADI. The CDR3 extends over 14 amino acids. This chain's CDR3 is CASSESGEFYGYTF. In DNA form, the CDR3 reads TGCGCCAGCAGTGAGTCCGGCGAGTTTTATGGCTACACCTTC.

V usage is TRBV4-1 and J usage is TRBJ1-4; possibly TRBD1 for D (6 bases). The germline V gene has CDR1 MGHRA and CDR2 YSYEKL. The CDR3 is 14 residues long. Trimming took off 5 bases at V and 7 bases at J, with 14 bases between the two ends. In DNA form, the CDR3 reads TGCGCCAGCAGCTTTCGACAGGTTCGTGAAAAACTGTTTTTT. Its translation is CASSFRQVREKLFF.

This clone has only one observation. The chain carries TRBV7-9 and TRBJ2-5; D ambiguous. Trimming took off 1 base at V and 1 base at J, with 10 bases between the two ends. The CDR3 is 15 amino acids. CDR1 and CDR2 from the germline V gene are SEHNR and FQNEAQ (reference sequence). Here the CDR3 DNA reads TGTGCCAGCAGCTTAGGAGGTACTATCCAAGAGACCCAGTACTTC. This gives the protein CASSLGGTIQETQYF.

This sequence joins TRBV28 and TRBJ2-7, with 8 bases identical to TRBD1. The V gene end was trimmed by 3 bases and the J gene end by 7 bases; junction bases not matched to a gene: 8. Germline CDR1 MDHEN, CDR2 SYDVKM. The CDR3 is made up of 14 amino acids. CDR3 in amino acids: CASSLGQGADEQYF. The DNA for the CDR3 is TGTGCCAGCAGTTTGGGGCAGGGGGCGGATGAGCAGTACTTC. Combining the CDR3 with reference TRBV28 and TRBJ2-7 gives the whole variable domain DVKVTQSSRYLVKRTGEKVFLECVQDMDHENMFWYRQDPGLGLRLIYFSYDVKMKEKGDIPEGYSVSREKKERFSLILESASTNQTSMYLCASSLGQGADEQYFGPGTRLTVT.

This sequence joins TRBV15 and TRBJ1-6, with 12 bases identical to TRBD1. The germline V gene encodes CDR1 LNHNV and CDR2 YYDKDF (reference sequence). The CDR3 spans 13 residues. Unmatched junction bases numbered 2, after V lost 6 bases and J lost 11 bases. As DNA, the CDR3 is TGTGCCACCAGAGGGACAGGGGGCGCACCCCTCCACTTT. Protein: CATRGTGGAPLHF. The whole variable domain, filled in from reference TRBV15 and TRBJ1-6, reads DAMVIQNPRYQVTQFGKPVTLSCSQTLNHNVMYWYQQKSSQAPKLLFHYYDKDFNNEADTPDNFQSRRPNTSFCFLDIRSPGLGDTAMYLCATRGTGGAPLHFGNGTRLTVT.

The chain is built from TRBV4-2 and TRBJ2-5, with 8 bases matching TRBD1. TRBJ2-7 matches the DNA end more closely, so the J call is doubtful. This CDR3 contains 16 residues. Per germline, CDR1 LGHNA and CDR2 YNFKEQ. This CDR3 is CASSQTVDRAGYEQYF. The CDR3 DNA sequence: TGTGCCAGCAGCCAAACCGTGGACAGGGCTGGGTACGAGCAGTACTTC.

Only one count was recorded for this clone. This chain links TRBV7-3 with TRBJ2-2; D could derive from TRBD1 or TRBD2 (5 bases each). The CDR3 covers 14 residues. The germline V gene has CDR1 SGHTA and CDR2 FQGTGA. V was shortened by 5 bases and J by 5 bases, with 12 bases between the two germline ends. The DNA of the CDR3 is TGTGCCAGCAGCCCGGGACCAAGGACCGGGGAGCTGTTTTTT. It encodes CASSPGPRTGELFF.

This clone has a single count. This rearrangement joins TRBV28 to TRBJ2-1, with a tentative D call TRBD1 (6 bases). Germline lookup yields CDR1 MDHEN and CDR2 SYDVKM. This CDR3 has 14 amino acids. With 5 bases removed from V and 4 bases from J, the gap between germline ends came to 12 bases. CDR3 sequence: CASSLHGQYNEQFF. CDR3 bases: TGTGCCAGCAGTCTCCACGGACAGTACAATGAGCAGTTCTTC. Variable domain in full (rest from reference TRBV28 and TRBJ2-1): DVKVTQSSRYLVKRTGEKVFLECVQDMDHENMFWYRQDPGLGLRLIYFSYDVKMKEKGDIPEGYSVSREKKERFSLILESASTNQTSMYLCASSLHGQYNEQFFGPGTRLTVL.

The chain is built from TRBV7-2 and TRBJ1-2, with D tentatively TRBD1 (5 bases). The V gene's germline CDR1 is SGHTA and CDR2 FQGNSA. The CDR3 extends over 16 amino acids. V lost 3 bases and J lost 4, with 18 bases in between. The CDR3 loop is CASSFPGAGLSYGYTF. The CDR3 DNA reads TGTGCCAGCAGCTTTCCCGGGGCAGGTCTTAGCTATGGCTACACCTTC.

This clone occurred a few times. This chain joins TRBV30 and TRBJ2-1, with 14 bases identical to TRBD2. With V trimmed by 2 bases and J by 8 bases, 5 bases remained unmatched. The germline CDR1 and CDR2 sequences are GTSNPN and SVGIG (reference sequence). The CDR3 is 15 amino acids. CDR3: CAWSRLAGGVDEQFF. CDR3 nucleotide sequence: TGTGCCTGGAGTAGACTAGCGGGGGGGGTAGATGAGCAGTTCTTC.

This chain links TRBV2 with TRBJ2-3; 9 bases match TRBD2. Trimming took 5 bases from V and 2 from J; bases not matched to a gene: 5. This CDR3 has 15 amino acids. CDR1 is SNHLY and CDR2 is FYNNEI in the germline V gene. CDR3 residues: CASSLAGAVTDTQYF. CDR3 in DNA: TGTGCCAGCAGTTTAGCGGGAGCGGTCACAGATACGCAGTATTTT.

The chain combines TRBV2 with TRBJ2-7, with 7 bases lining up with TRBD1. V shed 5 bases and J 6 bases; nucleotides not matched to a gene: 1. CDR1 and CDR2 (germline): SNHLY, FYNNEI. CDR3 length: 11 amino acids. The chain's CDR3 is CASSPGGEQYF. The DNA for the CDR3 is TGTGCCAGCAGTCCAGGGGGCGAGCAGTACTTC.

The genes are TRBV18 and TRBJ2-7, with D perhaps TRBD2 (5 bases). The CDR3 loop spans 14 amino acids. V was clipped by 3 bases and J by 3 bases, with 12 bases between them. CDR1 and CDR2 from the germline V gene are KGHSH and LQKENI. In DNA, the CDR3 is TGTGCCAGCTCACCCCCGGACTTACGCTACGAGCAGTACTTC. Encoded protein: CASSPPDLRYEQYF. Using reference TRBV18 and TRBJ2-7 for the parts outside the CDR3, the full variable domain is NAGVMQNPRHLVRRRGQEARLRCSPMKGHSHVYWYRQLPEEGLKFMVYLQKENIIDESGMPKERFSAEFPKEGPSILRIQQVVRGDSAAYFCASSPPDLRYEQYFGPGTRLTVT.

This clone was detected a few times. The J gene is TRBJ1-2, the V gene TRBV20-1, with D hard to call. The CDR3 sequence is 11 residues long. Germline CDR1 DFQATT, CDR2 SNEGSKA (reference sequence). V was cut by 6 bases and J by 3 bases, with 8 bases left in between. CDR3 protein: CSAFWDYGYTF. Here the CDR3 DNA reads TGCAGTGCGTTCTGGGACTATGGCTACACCTTC.

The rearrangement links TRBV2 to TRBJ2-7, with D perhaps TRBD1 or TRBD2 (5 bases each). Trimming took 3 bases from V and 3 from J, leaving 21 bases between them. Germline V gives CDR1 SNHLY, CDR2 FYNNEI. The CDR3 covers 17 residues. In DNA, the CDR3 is TGTGCCAGCAGTGATCCGGCCCTCGGGACGGCCATCTACGAGCAGTACTTC. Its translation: CASSDPALGTAIYEQYF.

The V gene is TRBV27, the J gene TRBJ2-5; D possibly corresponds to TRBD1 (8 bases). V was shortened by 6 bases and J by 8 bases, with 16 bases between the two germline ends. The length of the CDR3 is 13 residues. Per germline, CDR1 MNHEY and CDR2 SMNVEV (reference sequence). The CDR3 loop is CASRQGGSSTQYF. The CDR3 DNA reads TGTGCCAGCAGACAGGGGGGGTCGTCCACCCAGTACTTC.

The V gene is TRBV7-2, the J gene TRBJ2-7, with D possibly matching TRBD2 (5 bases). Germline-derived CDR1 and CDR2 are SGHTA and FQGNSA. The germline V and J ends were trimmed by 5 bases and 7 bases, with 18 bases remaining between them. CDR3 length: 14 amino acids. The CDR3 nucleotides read TGTGCCAGCAGCCCGGGAAGCGGACCCTGGGAGCAGTACTTC. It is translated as CASSPGSGPWEQYF.

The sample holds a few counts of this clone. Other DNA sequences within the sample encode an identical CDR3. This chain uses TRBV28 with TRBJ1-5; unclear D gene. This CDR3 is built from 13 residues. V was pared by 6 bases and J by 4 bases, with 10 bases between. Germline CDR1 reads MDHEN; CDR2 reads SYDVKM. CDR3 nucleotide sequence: TGTGCCAGCAGCCGGACGGTAAATCAGCCCCAGCATTTT. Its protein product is CASSRTVNQPQHF.